Below, 13 T cell receptor beta chains from the same sample are listed, as sequenced in a study of Ad26.COV2.S vaccination and SARS-CoV-2 variants. Specified treatment: around 19 received Ad26.COV2.S at low or high dose, single or two shots; five or six received placebo; per-sample allocation not given. Day 63 after the first vaccine or placebo injection was the time point for sampling. The table came from immunoSEQ multiplex PCR; TCRdb's copy has only in-frame clones and leaves some out. The profile covers about 350,000 clones, with 88% appearing a single time and 6.4% taken by the ten largest. The source material was peripheral blood, sampled in a trial of Ad26.COV2.S vaccine versus placebo. The receptors derive from a person between 18 and 60 years old who received the Ad26.COV2.S COVID-19 vaccine or a placebo.

CDR3 in amino acids: CASSQDMGNSPLHF. The CDR3 DNA is TGTGCCAGCAGCCAAGATATGGGGAATTCACCCCTCCACTTT. This chain uses TRBV7-2 with TRBJ1-6; no clear D. This CDR3 is built from 14 residues. Trimming cost V 5 bases and J 7 bases, with 12 bases left between them. Germline V gene lookup returns CDR1 SGHTA and CDR2 FQGNSA.

The J gene is TRBJ2-3, the V gene TRBV7-3, with no clear D. V lost 0 bases and J 2 bases, leaving 6 bases between the germline ends. Per the germline V gene, CDR1 is SGHTA and CDR2 is FQGTGA. This CDR3 is built from 14 residues. CDR3 in amino acids: CASSLTSATDTQYF. The CDR3 DNA is TGTGCCAGCAGCTTAACCTCGGCCACAGATACGCAGTATTTT.

The genes are TRBV19 and TRBJ2-2, with TRBD1 matching over 12 bases. The V gene's germline CDR1 is LNHDA and CDR2 SQIVND (reference sequence). This CDR3 comprises 16 residues. V lost 5 bases, J lost 6 bases, and 7 bases stayed unmatched. The CDR3 here is CASSAGTGGASGELFF. CDR3 nucleotide sequence: TGTGCCAGTAGTGCTGGGACAGGGGGCGCATCCGGGGAGCTGTTTTTT.

The rearrangement joins TRBV5-1 to TRBJ2-7, with 10 bases that match TRBD1. The J segment lost 0 bases and the V segment lost 3 bases, leaving 3 bases of the junction unmatched. The CDR3 consists of 15 residues. CDR1 and CDR2 (germline): SGHRS, YFSETQ. The CDR3 DNA follows: TGCGCCAGCAGCTCGACAGGGGGCAGCTCCTACGAGCAGTACTTC. This sequence encodes CASSSTGGSSYEQYF.

This rearrangement joins TRBV2 to TRBJ2-5; tentatively, D is TRBD2 (5 bases). Germline CDR1 and CDR2: SNHLY and FYNNEI. The CDR3 loop spans 14 amino acids. V was shortened by 4 bases and J by 2 bases, with 11 bases between the two germline ends. DNA for the CDR3: TGTGCCAGCAGTGTACTGACGGGACAAGAGACCCAGTACTTC. Protein product: CASSVLTGQETQYF.

V gene TRBV15 combines with J gene TRBJ1-3, with a tentative D call TRBD1 (5 bases). The V gene's germline CDR1 is LNHNV and CDR2 YYDKDF (reference sequence). The CDR3 totals 16 residues. V lost 5 bases and J 0 bases, leaving 14 bases between the germline ends. The chain's CDR3 is CATSGPGQNSGNTIYF. DNA of the CDR3: TGTGCCACCAGCGGGCCAGGGCAGAACTCTGGAAACACCATATATTTT. Full variable domain (missing parts from reference TRBV15 and TRBJ1-3): DAMVIQNPRYQVTQFGKPVTLSCSQTLNHNVMYWYQQKSSQAPKLLFHYYDKDFNNEADTPDNFQSRRPNTSFCFLDIRSPGLGDTAMYLCATSGPGQNSGNTIYFGEGSWLTVV.

The rearrangement uses TRBV5-4 and TRBJ2-7; 7 bases align to TRBD2. Germline V lookup: CDR1 SGHNT, CDR2 YYREEE (reference sequence). The CDR3 covers 15 residues. The V and J ends lost 4 bases and 2 bases, in that order; junction bases with no gene match: 9. The CDR3 here is CASSALGGEAYEQYF. CDR3 in DNA: TGTGCCAGCAGCGCCCTTGGGGGGGAAGCCTACGAGCAGTACTTC.

This chain's CDR3 is CASSLISYRDSRSNYGYTF. The CDR3 DNA reads as TGCGCCAGCAGCTTAATTTCGTATAGGGACAGCCGTTCTAACTATGGCTACACCTTC. The chain uses TRBV5-1 and TRBJ1-2; 7 bases map to TRBD1. The germline V gene has CDR1 SGHRS and CDR2 YFSETQ. With 2 bases clipped from V and 0 bases from J, the junction kept 16 bases outside the gene matches. This CDR3 spans 19 amino acids.

The chain has TRBV5-4 and TRBJ2-1; 8 nucleotides line up with TRBD2. CDR1 SGHNT and CDR2 YYREEE come from the germline V gene (reference sequence). Unmatched junction bases numbered 12, after V lost 0 bases and J lost 7 bases. The CDR3 spans 17 residues. The CDR3 DNA follows: TGTGCCAGCAGCTTGGCGGCTGGTCGGCGGGGGGAGAATGAGCAGTTCTTC. It specifies CASSLAAGRRGENEQFF.

This clone was seen ten or more times. This chain uses TRBV6-5 with TRBJ2-3, with 10 positions matching TRBD2. With 0 bases clipped from V and 4 bases from J, the junction kept 1 base outside the gene matches. This CDR3 has 15 amino acids. Germline CDR1 MNHEY, CDR2 SVGAGI. The CDR3 protein is CASSYSAGGPDTQYF. The CDR3 DNA reads TGTGCCAGCAGTTACTCAGCGGGGGGGCCAGATACGCAGTATTTT.

V is TRBV6-2 or TRBV6-3 and J is TRBJ2-7, with D uncertain. The germline V gene encodes CDR1 MNHEY and CDR2 SVGEGT. V lost 6 bases and J lost 6, with 9 bases in between. The CDR3 is 11 residues long. CDR3 region: CASSLASEQYF. DNA of the CDR3: TGTGCCAGCAGCCTCGCCTCCGAGCAGTACTTC.

This chain links TRBV19 with TRBJ1-5; 7 positions agree with TRBD1. In germline, CDR1 is LNHDA, CDR2 SQIVND (reference sequence). Trimming cost V 6 bases and J 4 bases; bases outside gene matches: 9. This CDR3 contains 15 residues. DNA of the CDR3: TGTGCCAGTAGCCAGACAGGGTTCGGTAATCAGCCCCAGCATTTT. This gives the protein CASSQTGFGNQPQHF. Full variable domain (remainder filled in from reference TRBV19 and TRBJ1-5): DGGITQSPKYLFRKEGQNVTLSCEQNLNHDAMYWYRQDPGQGLRLIYYSQIVNDFQKGDIAEGYSVSREKKESFPLTVTSAQKNPTAFYLCASSQTGFGNQPQHFGDGTRLSIL.

The gene calls are TRBV5-1 and TRBJ2-7, with TRBD1 matching 8 bases. CDR1 and CDR2 (germline): SGHRS, YFSETQ. J was trimmed by 0 bases and V by 0 bases; bases with no gene match: 5. The CDR3 extends over 16 amino acids. The CDR3 sequence is CASSLGTGLGSYEQYF. The CDR3 DNA is TGCGCCAGCAGCTTGGGGACAGGGTTGGGCTCCTACGAGCAGTACTTC.